Listed below are T cell receptor beta chains from one sample, sequenced in a study of T cell responses to AZD1222 COVID-19 vaccine. The data were produced by immunoSEQ multiplex PCR, yet TCRdb's version contains in-frame clones alone and is incomplete. Here the sample spans just over 150,000 clones, approximately 91% being singletons. The sequencing used peripheral blood, collected after recovery from COVID-19. These receptors were collected from an adult who had recovered from COVID-19. Each CDR3 is given with its conserved first and last residue. The order of the fields is J gene, clone size, CDR3 length, D gene, V gene, CDR3 DNA, CDR3 protein. D genes are given only for firm matches. Where a row states a size, it is once, few, many or the class of an expanded clone; other rows omit it.

TRBJ1-2 NA 11 NA TRBV20-1 TGCAGTGCGGTTGGGGTAGGGGACTACACCTTC CSAVGVGDYTF
TRBJ1-1 NA 17 TRBD1 TRBV18 TGTGCCAGCTCGCCCCGGGACAGGGAACTGATGAACACTGAAGCTTTCTTT CASSPRDRELMNTEAFF
TRBJ2-7 NA 15 TRBD2 TRBV15 TGTGCCACCAGACTCCGGACTAGCGGGAGACACGAGCAGTACTTC CATRLRTSGRHEQYF
TRBJ1-4 once 14 NA TRBV7-2 TGTGCCAGCAGACCGGGACTCCTTAATGAAAAACTGTTTTTT CASRPGLLNEKLFF
TRBJ1-2 NA 13 TRBD1 TRBV6-5 TGTGCCAGCAGCAAGGGACAGTCCTATGGCTACACCTTC CASSKGQSYGYTF
TRBJ2-3 NA 14 NA TRBV12-5 TGTGCTAGTGGTCCAGGTTCTAGCACAGATACGCAGTATTTT CASGPGSSTDTQYF
TRBJ1-1 NA 15 NA TRBV24-1 TGTGCCACCAGTGACTCGGGACACCGGAACACTGAAGCTTTCTTT CATSDSGHRNTEAFF
TRBJ1-2 once 17 NA TRBV25-1 TGTGCCAGCAGTGAATCCACATTTGCCGGGGGTTACTATGGCTACACCTTC CASSESTFAGGYYGYTF
TRBJ2-2 once 12 NA TRBV18 TGTGCCAGCTCACCACCGTCTGGGGAGCTGTTTTTT CASSPPSGELFF
TRBJ1-3 NA 17 TRBD1 TRBV7-9 TGTGCCAGCAGCTTCGGGACAGGGGTTCTGTCTGGAAACACCATATATTTT CASSFGTGVLSGNTIYF
TRBJ2-7 NA 16 TRBD1 TRBV27 TGTGCCAGCAGTTCCCCCGGGACAGGGAGTAGTGGCGAGCAGTACTTC CASSSPGTGSSGEQYF
TRBJ2-7 few 15 NA TRBV5-1 TGCGCCAGCACCACGGAGCCGGGACACCTGCTCGAGCAGTACTTC CASTTEPGHLLEQYF
TRBJ2-7 few 11 NA TRBV19 TGTGCCAGCAGTGGGTCCTACGAGCAGTACTTC CASSGSYEQYF
TRBJ1-2 NA 11 TRBD1 TRBV2 TGTGCCGGGGGGGACAGTTATGGCTACACCTTC CAGGDSYGYTF
TRBJ1-2 NA 15 NA TRBV29-1 TGCAGCGTTGAAGATGGGAAAGAGTCTAACTATGGCTACACCTTC CSVEDGKESNYGYTF
TRBJ2-1 NA 12 NA TRBV2 TGTGCCAGCAGTGAGTACAGTTATGAGCAGTTCTTC CASSEYSYEQFF
TRBJ2-3 NA 15 NA TRBV7-2 TGTGCCAGCAGCTTAGCAGCGGGCGGCACAGATACGCAGTATTTT CASSLAAGGTDTQYF
TRBJ2-3 few 12 NA TRBV5-4 TGTGCCAGCAGCTCAGTTACAGATACGCAGTATTTT CASSSVTDTQYF
TRBJ1-2 NA 16 NA TRBV5-4 TGTGCCAGCAGCCCCGGGGGCGGGGGGTCGGACTATGGCTACACCTTC CASSPGGGGSDYGYTF
TRBJ1-5 NA 17 NA TRBV3-1/TRBV3-2 TGTGCCAGCAGCCAAGAAAAATACGGGCAGGCAGGGCAGCCCCAGCATTTT CASSQEKYGQAGQPQHF
TRBJ1-6 NA 14 NA TRBV25-1 TGTGCCAGCAGTGATTTAAGGGGTCGCAACCCCCTCCACTTT CASSDLRGRNPLHF
TRBJ1-2 NA 13 NA TRBV6-5 TGTGCCAGCAGGCTCACAGGGTTAGACGGCTACACCTTC CASRLTGLDGYTF
TRBJ2-1 NA 16 NA TRBV7-2 TGTGCCAGCAGCTTGAGGACGCCGAGCTCCTACAATGAGCAGTTCTTC CASSLRTPSSYNEQFF
TRBJ1-4 NA 16 TRBD1 TRBV19 TGTGCCAGTAGTATGGGGGGACAGCTTAGGAATGAAAAACTGTTTTTT CASSMGGQLRNEKLFF
TRBJ2-7 NA 14 NA TRBV11-2 TGTGCCAGCAGCACATTCCAGGGGCCTGATGAGCAGTACTTC CASSTFQGPDEQYF
TRBJ1-1 NA 15 TRBD1 TRBV27 TGTGCCAGCAGTCAGGGACAGGGCCTGGGCACTGAAGCTTTCTTT CASSQGQGLGTEAFF
TRBJ1-4 NA 17 NA TRBV7-2 TGTGCCAGCAGCTTATCTCGAGGGCCGCCAACTAATGAAAAACTGTTTTTT CASSLSRGPPTNEKLFF